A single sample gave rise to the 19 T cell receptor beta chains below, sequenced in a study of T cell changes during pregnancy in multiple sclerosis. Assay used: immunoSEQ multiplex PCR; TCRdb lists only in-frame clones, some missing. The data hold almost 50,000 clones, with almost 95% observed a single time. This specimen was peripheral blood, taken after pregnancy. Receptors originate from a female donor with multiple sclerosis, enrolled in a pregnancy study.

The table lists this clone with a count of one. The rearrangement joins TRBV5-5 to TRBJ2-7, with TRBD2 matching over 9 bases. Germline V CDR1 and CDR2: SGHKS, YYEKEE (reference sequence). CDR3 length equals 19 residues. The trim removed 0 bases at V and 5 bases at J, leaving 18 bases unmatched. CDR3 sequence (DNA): TGTGCCAGCAGCTTGGCCGGGGAGCGGGGGGCTTACCCAACCCACGAGCAGTACTTC. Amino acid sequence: CASSLAGERGAYPTHEQYF.

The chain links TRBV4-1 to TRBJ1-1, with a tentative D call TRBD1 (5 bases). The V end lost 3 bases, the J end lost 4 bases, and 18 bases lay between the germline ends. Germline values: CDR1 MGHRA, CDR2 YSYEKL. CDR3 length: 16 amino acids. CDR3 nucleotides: TGCGCCAGCAGCCAGACTCCCGGTGGGGGGTCCACTGAAGCTTTCTTT. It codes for CASSQTPGGGSTEAFF.

CDR3 nucleotide sequence: TGCGCCAGCAGCCAAGATACTAGCTACGCAGAGACCCAGTACTTC. Translated, it gives CASSQDTSYAETQYF. The rearrangement joins TRBV4-3 to TRBJ2-5, with D possibly matching TRBD2 (6 bases). Trimming removed 0 bases at V and 4 bases at J, with 12 bases between. The CDR3 is made up of 15 amino acids. Germline CDR1 LGHNA, CDR2 YSLEER.

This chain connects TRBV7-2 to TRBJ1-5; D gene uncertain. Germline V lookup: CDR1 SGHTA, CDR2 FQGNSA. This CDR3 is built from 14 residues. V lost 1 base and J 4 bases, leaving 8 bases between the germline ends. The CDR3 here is CASSLVVINQPQHF. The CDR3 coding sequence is TGTGCCAGCAGCTTAGTCGTTATAAATCAGCCCCAGCATTTT.

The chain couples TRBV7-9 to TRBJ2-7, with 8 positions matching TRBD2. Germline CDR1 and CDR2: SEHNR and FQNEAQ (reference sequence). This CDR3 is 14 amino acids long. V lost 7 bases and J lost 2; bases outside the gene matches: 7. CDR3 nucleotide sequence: TGTGCCAGCACCCAGACTAGCGTCCCCTACGAGCAGTACTTC. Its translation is CASTQTSVPYEQYF.

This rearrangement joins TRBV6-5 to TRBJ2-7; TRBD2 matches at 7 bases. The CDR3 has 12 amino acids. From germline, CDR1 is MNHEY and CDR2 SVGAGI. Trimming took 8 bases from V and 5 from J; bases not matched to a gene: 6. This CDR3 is CASSGGGDEQYF. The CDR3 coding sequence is TGTGCCAGCTCGGGGGGAGGAGACGAGCAGTACTTC.

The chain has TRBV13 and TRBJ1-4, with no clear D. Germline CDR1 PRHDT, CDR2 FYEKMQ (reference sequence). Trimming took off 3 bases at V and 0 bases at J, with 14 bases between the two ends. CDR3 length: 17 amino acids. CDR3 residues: CASSFFARQATNEKLFF. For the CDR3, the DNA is TGTGCCAGCAGCTTTTTCGCACGTCAGGCAACTAATGAAAAACTGTTTTTT.

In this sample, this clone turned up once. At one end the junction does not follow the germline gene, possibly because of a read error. The CDR3 nucleotides read TGTGCTAGCAGCTTAAGGGGCAGGGGGCCGGACAATGAGCAGTTCTTC. Residues: CASSLRGRGPDNEQFF. The chain carries TRBV7-7 and TRBJ2-1; 8 positions agree with TRBD1. Germline V gives CDR1 SSHAT, CDR2 FNYEAQ (reference sequence). The CDR3 is 16 amino acids.

CDR3 DNA: TGTGCCAGCAGCGTAGTTGGGGGCTCTTACAATGAGCAGTTCTTC. Amino acids: CASSVVGGSYNEQFF. The rearrangement uses TRBV9 and TRBJ2-1; a weak D match, TRBD1 (6 bases). Deletions cut 0 bases from V and 4 bases from J, with 11 bases between. The CDR3 extends over 15 amino acids. Per germline, CDR1 SGDLS and CDR2 YYNGEE.

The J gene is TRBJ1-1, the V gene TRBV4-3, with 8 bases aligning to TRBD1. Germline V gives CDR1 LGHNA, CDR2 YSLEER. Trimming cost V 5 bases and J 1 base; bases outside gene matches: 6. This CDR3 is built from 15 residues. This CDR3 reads CASSKAGGQNTEAFF. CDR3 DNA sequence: TGCGCCAGCAGCAAGGCAGGGGGCCAGAACACTGAAGCTTTCTTT.

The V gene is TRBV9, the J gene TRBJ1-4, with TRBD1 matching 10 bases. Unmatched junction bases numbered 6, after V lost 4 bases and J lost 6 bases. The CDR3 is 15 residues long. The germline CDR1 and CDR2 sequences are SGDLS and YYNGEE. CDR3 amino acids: CASSPGQGGYEKLFF. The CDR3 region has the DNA TGTGCCAGCAGCCCCGGACAGGGGGGTTATGAAAAACTGTTTTTT. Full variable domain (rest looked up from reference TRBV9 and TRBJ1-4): DSGVTQTPKHLITATGQRVTLRCSPRSGDLSVYWYQQSLDQGLQFLIQYYNGEERAKGNILERFSAQQFPDLHSELNLSSLELGDSALYFCASSPGQGGYEKLFFGSGTQLSVL.

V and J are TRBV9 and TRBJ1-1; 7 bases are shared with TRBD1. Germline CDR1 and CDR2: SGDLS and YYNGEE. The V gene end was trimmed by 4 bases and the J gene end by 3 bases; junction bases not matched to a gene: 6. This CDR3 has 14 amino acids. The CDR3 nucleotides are TGTGCCAGCAGCTCCACAGGGGTTGACACTGAAGCTTTCTTT. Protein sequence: CASSSTGVDTEAFF. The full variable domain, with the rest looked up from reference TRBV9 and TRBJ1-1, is DSGVTQTPKHLITATGQRVTLRCSPRSGDLSVYWYQQSLDQGLQFLIQYYNGEERAKGNILERFSAQQFPDLHSELNLSSLELGDSALYFCASSSTGVDTEAFFGQGTRLTVV.

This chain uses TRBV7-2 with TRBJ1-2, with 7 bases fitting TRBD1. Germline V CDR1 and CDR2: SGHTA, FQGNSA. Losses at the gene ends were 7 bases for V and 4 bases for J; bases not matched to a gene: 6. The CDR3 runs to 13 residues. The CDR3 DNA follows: TGTGCCAGCATAAGGGGGGACAGCTATGGCTACACCTTC. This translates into CASIRGDSYGYTF. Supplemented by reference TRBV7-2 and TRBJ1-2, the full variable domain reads GAGVSQSPSNKVTEKGKDVELRCDPISGHTALYWYRQSLGQGLEFLIYFQGNSAPDKSGLPSDRFSAERTGGSVSTLTIQRTQQEDSAVYLCASIRGDSYGYTFGSGTRLTVV.

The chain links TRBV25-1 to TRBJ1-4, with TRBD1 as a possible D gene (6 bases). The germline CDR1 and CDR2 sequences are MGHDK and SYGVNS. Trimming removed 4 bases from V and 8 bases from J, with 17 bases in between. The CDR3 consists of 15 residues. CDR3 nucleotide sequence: TGTGCCAGCAGTGCCTCACAGGGATCCGGCGAAAAACTGTTTTTT. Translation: CASSASQGSGEKLFF.

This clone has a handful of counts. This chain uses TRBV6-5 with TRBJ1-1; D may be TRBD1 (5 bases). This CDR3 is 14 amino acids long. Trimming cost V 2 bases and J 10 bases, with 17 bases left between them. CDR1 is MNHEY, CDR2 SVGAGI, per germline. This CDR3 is CASSYRDWDRVAFF. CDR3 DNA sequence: TGTGCCAGCAGTTACCGGGACTGGGATCGGGTAGCTTTCTTT.

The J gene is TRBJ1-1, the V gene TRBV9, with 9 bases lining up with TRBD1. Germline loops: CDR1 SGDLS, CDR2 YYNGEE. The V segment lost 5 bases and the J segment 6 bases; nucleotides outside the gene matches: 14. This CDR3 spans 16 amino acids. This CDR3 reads CASSPGTGPLEAEAFF. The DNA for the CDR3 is TGTGCCAGCAGTCCCGGGACAGGGCCCTTGGAGGCTGAAGCTTTCTTT.

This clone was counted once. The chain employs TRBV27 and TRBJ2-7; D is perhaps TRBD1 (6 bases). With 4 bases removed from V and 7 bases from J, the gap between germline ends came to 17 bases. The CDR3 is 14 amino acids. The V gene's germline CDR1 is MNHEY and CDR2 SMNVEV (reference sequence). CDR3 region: CASSSGQHIREQYF. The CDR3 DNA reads TGTGCCAGCAGTTCCGGACAGCATATACGTGAGCAGTACTTC.

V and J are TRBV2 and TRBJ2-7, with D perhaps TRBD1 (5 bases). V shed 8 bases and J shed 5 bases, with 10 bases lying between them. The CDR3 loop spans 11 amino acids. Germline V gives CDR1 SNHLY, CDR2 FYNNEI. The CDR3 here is CASHDSDEQYF. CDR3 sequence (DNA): TGTGCCAGCCACGACAGTGACGAGCAGTACTTC.

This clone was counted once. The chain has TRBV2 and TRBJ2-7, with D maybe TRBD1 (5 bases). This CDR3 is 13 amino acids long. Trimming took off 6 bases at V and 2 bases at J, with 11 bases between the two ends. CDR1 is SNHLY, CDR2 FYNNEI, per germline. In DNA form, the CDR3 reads TGTGCCAGCAGGTCGACAGACACCTACGAGCAGTACTTC. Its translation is CASRSTDTYEQYF.